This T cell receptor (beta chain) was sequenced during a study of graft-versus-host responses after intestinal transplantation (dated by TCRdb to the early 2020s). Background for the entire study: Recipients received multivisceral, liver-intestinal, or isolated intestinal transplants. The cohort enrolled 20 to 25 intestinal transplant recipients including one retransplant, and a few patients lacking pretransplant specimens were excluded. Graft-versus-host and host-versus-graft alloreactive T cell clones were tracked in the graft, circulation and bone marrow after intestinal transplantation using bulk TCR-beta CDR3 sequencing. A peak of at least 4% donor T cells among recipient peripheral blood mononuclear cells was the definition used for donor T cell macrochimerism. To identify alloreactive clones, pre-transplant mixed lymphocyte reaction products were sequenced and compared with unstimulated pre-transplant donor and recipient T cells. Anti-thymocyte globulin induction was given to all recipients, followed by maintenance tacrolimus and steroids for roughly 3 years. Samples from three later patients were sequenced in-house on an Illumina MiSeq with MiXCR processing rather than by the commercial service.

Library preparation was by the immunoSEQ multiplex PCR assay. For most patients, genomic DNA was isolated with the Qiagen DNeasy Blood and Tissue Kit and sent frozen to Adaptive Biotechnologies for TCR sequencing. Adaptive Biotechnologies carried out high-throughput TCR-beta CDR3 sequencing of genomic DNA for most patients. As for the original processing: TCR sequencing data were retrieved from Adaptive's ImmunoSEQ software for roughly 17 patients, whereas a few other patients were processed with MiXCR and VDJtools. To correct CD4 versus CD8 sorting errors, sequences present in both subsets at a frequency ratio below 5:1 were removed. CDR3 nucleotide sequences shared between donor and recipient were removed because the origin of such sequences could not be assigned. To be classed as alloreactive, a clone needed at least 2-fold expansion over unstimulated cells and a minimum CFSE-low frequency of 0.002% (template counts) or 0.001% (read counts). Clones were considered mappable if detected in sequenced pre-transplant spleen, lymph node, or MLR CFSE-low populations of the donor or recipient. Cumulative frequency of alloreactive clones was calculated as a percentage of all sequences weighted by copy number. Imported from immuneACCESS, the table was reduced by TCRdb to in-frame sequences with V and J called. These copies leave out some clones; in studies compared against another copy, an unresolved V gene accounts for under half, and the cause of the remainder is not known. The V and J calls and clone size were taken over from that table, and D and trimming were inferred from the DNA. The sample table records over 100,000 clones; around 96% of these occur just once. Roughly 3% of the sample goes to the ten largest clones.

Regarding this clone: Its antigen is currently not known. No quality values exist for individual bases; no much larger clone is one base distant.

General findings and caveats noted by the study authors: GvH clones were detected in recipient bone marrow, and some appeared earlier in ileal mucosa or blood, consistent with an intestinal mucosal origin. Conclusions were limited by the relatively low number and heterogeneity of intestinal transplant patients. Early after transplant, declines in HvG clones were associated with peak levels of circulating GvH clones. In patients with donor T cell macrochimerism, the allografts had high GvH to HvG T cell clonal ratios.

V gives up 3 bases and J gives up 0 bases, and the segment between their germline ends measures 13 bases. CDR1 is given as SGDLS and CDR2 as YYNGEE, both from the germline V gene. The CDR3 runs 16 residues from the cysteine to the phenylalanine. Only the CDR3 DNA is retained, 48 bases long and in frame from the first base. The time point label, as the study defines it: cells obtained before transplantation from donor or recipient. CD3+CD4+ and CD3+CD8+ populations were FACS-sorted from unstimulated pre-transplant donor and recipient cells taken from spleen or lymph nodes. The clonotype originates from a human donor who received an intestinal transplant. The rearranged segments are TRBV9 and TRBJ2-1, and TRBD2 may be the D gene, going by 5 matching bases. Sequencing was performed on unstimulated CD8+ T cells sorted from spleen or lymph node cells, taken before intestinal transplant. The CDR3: CASSERSGSSYNEQFF. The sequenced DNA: TGTGCCAGCAGCGAGAGGAGCGGAAGCTCCTACAATGAGCAGTTCTTC.